This TCR beta chain was sequenced during a study of shared clonotypes between healthy human individuals. The table came from immunoSEQ multiplex PCR; TCRdb's copy has only in-frame clones and leaves some out. The sample contains 640,000 or so clones, about two thirds of which appear only once. The investigators split CD4+ cells into a CD45RA+ naive subset and a CD45RA-negative memory subset. The TCR was taken from a woman aged 25-40 years in good health. The sample was memory CD4+ T cells sorted from blood. The subset here: CD45RA-negative fraction.

In DNA form, the CDR3 reads TGTGCCAGCAGTTACGGGCTAGCGGGAGGTGTTAATGAGCAGTTCTTC. Protein: CASSYGLAGGVNEQFF. The chain links TRBV6-6 to TRBJ2-1, with 11 bases fitting TRBD2. The CDR3 is 16 amino acids. V trimming: 2 bases; J trimming: 7 bases; junction bases outside the gene matches: 7. Germline assignment: CDR1 MNHNY and CDR2 SVGAGI (reference sequence).